This T cell receptor beta chain was found in a study of blood T cell repertoires in COVID-19 (TCRdb year 2020). Regarding the complete study: Samples from collaborators originated in the United States, Italy and Spain and spanned both the acute and convalescent phases of COVID-19. A de-identified subject ID, COVID-19 status, age in years and sex were almost always included in the sample metadata. Samples were obtained from the ongoing ImmuneRACE study (first 160 participants) and from 1,254 subjects provided by 6 global collaborators. The dataset comprised deeply sampled blood TCRbeta repertoires from subjects exposed to, actively infected with, or recovered from COVID-19. The material from the prospective study consisted of cDNA or gDNA derived from T cells, B-cell-depleted T cells, or PBMCs. Where available, HLA class I and class II types were taken from metadata supplied by the sample provider and were not determined by assay-based typing. A freely available public database, intended as a resource for researchers studying the immune response to SARS-CoV-2, is where the repertoires were released. General study outcomes and caveats: Clinical and demographic metadata were provided uncurated, with the amount varying by source and participant.

Each collaborating institution followed its own protocols to collect whole blood in K2EDTA tubes. For TCRbeta analysis, collaborator samples were shipped as frozen whole blood, as isolated PBMCs, or as DNA extracted from either sample type. The immunoSEQ Assay, a bias-controlled multiplex PCR, was used to amplify TCRbeta CDR3 regions from genomic DNA. The source study handled its data this way. The number of nucleated cells in each sample was estimated from the amplification of reference gene primers within the assay. To quantify the absolute abundance of each unique TCRbeta CDR3 rearrangement, sequence reads were collapsed and filtered. Productive Simpson clonality was computed per sample as the square root of Simpson's diversity index over productive rearrangements. The source is immuneACCESS, and TCRdb retained only in-frame sequences with V and J called. Part of the clones is not carried over; for the studies checked, unresolved V genes explain less than half of this, and the remainder is unexplained. The DNA gave D and trimming, while V, J and clone size come from that table. The sample table contains 75,000 to 95,000 clones; only one count was recorded for about four fifths of them. The top ten clones comprise around 13% of the sample.

This clone was observed a handful of times. Its antigen remains unidentified. It has no much larger one-base neighbor in the sample; base qualities were not kept. Looking up the germline V gene (reference sequence) yields CDR1 LGHDT and CDR2 YNNKEL. Relative to germline, V is missing 2 bases and J is missing 7 bases, with 14 bases of the junction outside any gene match. Counted from cysteine to phenylalanine, this CDR3 has 18 amino acids. Only the CDR3 portion is preserved as DNA: 54 bases, with reading frame beginning at the first base. The clonotype was recovered from a woman aged 40-49 years with active or convalescent COVID-19. Sequenced: peripheral blood. The V and J segments used are TRBV3-1 (or the pseudogene TRBV3-2) and TRBJ2-2; 9 middle bases align to TRBD2. The CDR3: CASSQKAGGPARSGELFF. The DNA sequence reads TGTGCCAGCAGCCAAAAAGCGGGAGGACCCGCTAGGAGCGGGGAGCTGTTTTTT.